The 19 T cell receptor beta chains below all came from one sample that was sequenced in a study of shared clonotypes between healthy human individuals. Here immunoSEQ multiplex PCR was the method, and the copy in TCRdb shows in-frame clones only, minus some. The sample has approximately 1,500,000 clones; around 97% are singletons. The specimen sequenced was naive CD4+ T cells sorted from blood. Regarding subset: CD45RA+ positively selected. The source is a man aged 30 to 45 in good health.

This chain connects TRBV28 to TRBJ2-3, with 9 positions matching TRBD2. After removal of 8 bases from V and 1 base from J, the junction contained 4 bases not matched to a gene. From germline, CDR1 is MDHEN and CDR2 SYDVKM. CDR3 length: 14 amino acids. For the CDR3, the DNA is TGTGCCAGCCATGTAGCGGGAGGCACAGATACGCAGTATTTT. This sequence encodes CASHVAGGTDTQYF. Full variable domain (remainder filled in from reference TRBV28 and TRBJ2-3): DVKVTQSSRYLVKRTGEKVFLECVQDMDHENMFWYRQDPGLGLRLIYFSYDVKMKEKGDIPEGYSVSREKKERFSLILESASTNQTSMYLCASHVAGGTDTQYFGPGTRLTVL.

J is TRBJ2-1 and V is TRBV9, with D perhaps TRBD2 (5 bases). This CDR3 is 14 amino acids long. The germline V gene encodes CDR1 SGDLS and CDR2 YYNGEE. V was pared by 7 bases and J by 4 bases, with 15 bases between. Written as DNA, the CDR3 is TGTGCCAGCTCCATCGGGATTATATACAATGAGCAGTTCTTC. Amino acid sequence: CASSIGIIYNEQFF.

The J gene is TRBJ2-3, the V gene TRBV9; tentatively, D is TRBD2 (5 bases). Germline CDR1 and CDR2: SGDLS and YYNGEE. Trimming removed 2 bases from V and 2 bases from J, with 12 bases in between. This CDR3 comprises 15 residues. The chain's CDR3 is CASSVLSRVTDTQYF. Written as DNA, the CDR3 is TGTGCCAGCAGCGTCCTCTCGCGGGTCACAGATACGCAGTATTTT.

This clone came up a few times. The identical CDR3 is also encoded by other nucleotide sequences in the sample. The chain joins TRBV2 to TRBJ2-7; no reliable D call. Trimming cost V 5 bases and J 3 bases, with 2 bases left between them. The germline CDR1 and CDR2 sequences are SNHLY and FYNNEI. This CDR3 is 10 amino acids long. The CDR3 DNA follows: TGTGCCAGCAGTAACTACGAGCAGTACTTC. It specifies CASSNYEQYF.

The rearrangement joins TRBV14 to TRBJ2-7, with D possibly matching TRBD2 (6 bases). Between the trimmed V and J ends, which lost 4 bases and 6 bases, there was a span of 13 bases. Germline V gene lookup returns CDR1 SGHDN and CDR2 FVKESK. CDR3 length: 13 residues. Written as DNA, the CDR3 is TGTGCCAGCAGCCGCGAACTAGCAGGCGAGCAGTACTTC. Encoded protein: CASSRELAGEQYF.

The chain links TRBV28 to TRBJ1-5; no reliable D call. V was trimmed by 6 bases and J by 6 bases, leaving 18 bases between them. Germline V CDR1 and CDR2: MDHEN, SYDVKM. This CDR3 is 15 amino acids long. CDR3 sequence reads: CASSPTPRVGQPQHF. CDR3 sequence (DNA): TGTGCCAGCAGCCCAACCCCGCGAGTTGGTCAGCCCCAGCATTTT.

This chain connects TRBV11-2 to TRBJ2-7, with D perhaps TRBD2 (5 bases). The length of the CDR3 is 17 residues. Trimming pared 0 bases from V and 0 bases from J, leaving 15 bases between. Germline V gives CDR1 SGHAT, CDR2 FQNNGV. The CDR3, as DNA: TGTGCCAGCAGCTTAGATCGGGGTGGCGGGTTCTCCTACGAGCAGTACTTC. Protein product: CASSLDRGGGFSYEQYF.

V is TRBV30 and J is TRBJ2-7; a weak D match, TRBD2 (5 bases). There are 12 residues in the CDR3. Germline V gene sequence: CDR1 GTSNPN, CDR2 SVGIG (reference sequence). V lost 2 bases, J lost 4 bases, and 9 bases lay in between. DNA of the CDR3: TGTGCCTGGAGTCCTAGCAGTTACGAGCAGTACTTC. Translating it yields CAWSPSSYEQYF.

Of note for this clone: At the DNA level, this CDR3 is encoded by other sequences in the same sample as well. V usage is TRBV11-2 and J usage is TRBJ1-1; D not resolved. The CDR3 covers 14 residues. V lost 2 bases, J lost 0 bases, and 7 bases lay in between. The germline gives CDR1 SGHAT, CDR2 FQNNGV. CDR3 amino acids: CASSLTDLNTEAFF. In DNA, the CDR3 is TGTGCCAGCAGCTTAACAGACTTGAACACTGAAGCTTTCTTT.

V is TRBV7-9 and J is TRBJ2-7; tentatively, D is TRBD2 (6 bases). This CDR3 region has 13 residues. Trimming shortened V by 5 bases and J by 4 bases, and 12 bases separated the two germline ends. CDR1 and CDR2 from the germline V gene are SEHNR and FQNEAQ (reference sequence). DNA for the CDR3: TGTGCCAGCAGCCCCCTAGCGTTTTACGAGCAGTACTTC. Its protein product is CASSPLAFYEQYF.

The V and J genes are TRBV27 and TRBJ2-7; weak D call: TRBD2 (5 bases). V was cut by 2 bases and J by 6 bases, with 14 bases left in between. Germline V gene sequence: CDR1 MNHEY, CDR2 SMNVEV (reference sequence). CDR3 length: 14 amino acids. CDR3 loop: CASSLRRSVFEQYF. For the CDR3, the DNA is TGTGCCAGCAGTTTAAGGAGGTCCGTATTCGAGCAGTACTTC.

This clone was recorded only once. The chain uses TRBV29-1 and TRBJ2-1, with 9 positions matching TRBD2. The CDR3 runs 17 residues. The J segment lost 0 bases and the V segment lost 2 bases, leaving 8 bases of the junction unmatched. Germline-derived CDR1 and CDR2 are SQVTM and ANQGSEA. CDR3 sequence reads: CSVERPSGTSSYNEQFF. As DNA, the CDR3 is TGCAGCGTTGAAAGGCCTAGCGGGACCAGCTCCTACAATGAGCAGTTCTTC.

J is TRBJ2-7 and V is TRBV5-4, with unresolved D. Germline CDR1 reads SGHNT; CDR2 reads YYREEE (reference sequence). The germline V and J ends were trimmed by 2 bases and 3 bases, with 3 bases remaining between them. The CDR3 contains 11 residues. The CDR3: CASSFYYEQYF. The CDR3 bases are TGTGCCAGCAGCTTCTACTACGAGCAGTACTTC.

This clone appeared a few times. The chain combines TRBV19 with TRBJ2-7; D gene unclear. The CDR3 has 10 residues. V was cut by 8 bases and J by 0 bases, with 2 bases left in between. Germline CDR1 is LNHDA and CDR2 is SQIVND (reference sequence). The CDR3 sequence is CASLSYEQYF. For the CDR3, the DNA is TGTGCCAGTCTCTCCTACGAGCAGTACTTC.

This clone was seen just once. The V gene is TRBV27, the J gene TRBJ2-5; D gene ambiguous. The germline V gene has CDR1 MNHEY and CDR2 SMNVEV (reference sequence). Trimming stripped 5 bases from V and 7 bases from J, with 8 bases between. The CDR3 covers 11 residues. As DNA, the CDR3 is TGTGCCAGCAGTAAATCGGGGACCCAGTACTTC. Protein: CASSKSGTQYF.

The chain links TRBV5-4 to TRBJ2-2; 7 bases match TRBD1. The CDR3 has 16 residues. The V and J ends lost 2 bases and 5 bases, in that order; junction bases with no gene match: 9. CDR1 is SGHNT and CDR2 is YYREEE in the germline V gene (reference sequence). CDR3 sequence reads: CASSFEDRPLTGELFF. Written as DNA, the CDR3 is TGTGCCAGCAGCTTCGAGGACAGGCCTCTGACCGGGGAGCTGTTTTTT.

Written as DNA, the CDR3 is TGTGCCAGCAGTTCCAGAGTCTCGGGAGTAACCGGGGAGCTGTTTTTT. This codes for CASSSRVSGVTGELFF. This sequence joins TRBV27 and TRBJ2-2; TRBD2 might be the D (6 bases). The CDR3 runs 16 residues. Germline V gene sequence: CDR1 MNHEY, CDR2 SMNVEV (reference sequence). Trimming stripped 4 bases from V and 5 bases from J, with 17 bases between.

The chain uses TRBV2 and TRBJ2-1; 10 nucleotides align to TRBD2. CDR1 and CDR2 (germline): SNHLY, FYNNEI. The CDR3 totals 17 residues. With 2 bases clipped from V and 6 bases from J, the junction kept 10 bases outside the gene matches. The CDR3 loop is CASSENPLLAGTNEQFF. The CDR3 nucleotides are TGTGCCAGCAGTGAAAACCCCCTACTAGCGGGAACCAATGAGCAGTTCTTC.

This chain uses TRBV7-2 with TRBJ2-7; D gene uncertain. The CDR3 totals 12 residues. With 4 bases removed from V and 0 bases from J, the gap between germline ends came to 4 bases. CDR1 SGHTA and CDR2 FQGNSA come from the germline V gene. CDR3 amino acids: CASSSNSYEQYF. The CDR3 region has the DNA TGTGCCAGCAGCTCGAACTCCTACGAGCAGTACTTC.